Listed below are T cell receptor beta chains from one sample, sequenced in a study of OX40 agonist ivuxolimab in advanced cancers. Only in-frame clones appear in the TCRdb table, and some are missing; sequencing was by immunoSEQ multiplex PCR. The table shows about 120,000 clones, with around 87% occurring only once. Material: CD4+ or CD8+ T cells sorted from blood, obtained in a trial of the OX40 agonist ivuxolimab. Receptors originate from an adult with an advanced solid tumor such as melanoma, head and neck, liver or kidney cancer. CDR3s include the opening cysteine and the closing phenylalanine or tryptophan. D genes are given only for firm matches. Not all rows give a size; the values are once, few, many and, for expanded clones, a class.

>12|TRBV6-5|.|.|TRBJ2-2
TGTGCCAGCAGAGTTTCGGACGGGGAGCTGTTTTTT
CASRVSDGELFF
>15|TRBV6-1|TRBD2|.|TRBJ2-1
TGTGCCAGCCTATTAGCGGGGGGCTCCTACAATGAGCAGTTCTTC
CASLLAGGSYNEQFF
>12|TRBV2|.|.|TRBJ2-1
TGTGCCAGCACTTCCTCTCAATGGGAGCAGTTCTTC
CASTSSQWEQFF
>16|TRBV7-3|.|.|TRBJ2-3
TGTGCCAGCAGCTCCCAATCGGGGACCAGCACAGATACGCAGTATTTT
CASSSQSGTSTDTQYF
>14|TRBV30|.|few|TRBJ2-7
TGTGCCTGGAGTGTTGGCCAGGGACCCTACGAGCAGTACTTC
CAWSVGQGPYEQYF
>14|TRBV7-9|.|.|TRBJ1-2
TGTGCCAGCAGTTACCAAGACAGCTTCTATGGCTACACCTTC
CASSYQDSFYGYTF
>15|TRBV5-6|.|once|TRBJ1-3
TGTGCCAGCAGCTACTCGGCAGTGGCTGGAAACACCATATATTTT
CASSYSAVAGNTIYF
>13|TRBV29-1|.|.|TRBJ1-5
TGCAGCGTTGGGTGGAATAGCAATCAGCCCCAGCATTTT
CSVGWNSNQPQHF
>15|TRBV6-6|TRBD1|.|TRBJ2-2
TGTGCCAGCAAACCGGACAGGGCGAACACCGGGGAGCTGTTTTTT
CASKPDRANTGELFF
>13|TRBV21-1|.|.|TRBJ2-7
TGTGCCGGGTACAAGGAGGCGTTGTACGAGCAGTACTTC
CAGYKEALYEQYF
>14|TRBV18|TRBD2|.|TRBJ2-1
TGTGCCAGCTGGCCGGGACTATTCGGTAATGAGCAGTTCTTC
CASWPGLFGNEQFF
>16|TRBV28|.|once|TRBJ2-7
TGTGCCAGCAGTTTTAACGGTAAGACAAACATCTACGAGCAGTACTTC
CASSFNGKTNIYEQYF
>14|TRBV18|.|once|TRBJ2-3
TGTGCCAGCTCCCCCCGGGACAGCACAGATACGCAGTATTTT
CASSPRDSTDTQYF
>14|TRBV7-9|.|.|TRBJ1-5
TGTGCCAGCAGCTTGGAGGGTAGCAATCAGCCCCAGCATTTT
CASSLEGSNQPQHF
>14|TRBV10-3|.|.|TRBJ1-1
TGTGCCATCAGTGATCGGGAGATGAACACTGAAGCTTTCTTT
CAISDREMNTEAFF
>15|TRBV4-1|TRBD2|.|TRBJ2-3
TGCGCCAGCAGCCAAGAGGGGGGGGGACGGGATACGCAGTATTTT
CASSQEGGGRDTQYF
>11|TRBV7-6|.|.|TRBJ2-7
TGTGCCAGCAGCTCGACTGGGACGCAGTACTTC
CASSSTGTQYF
>11|TRBV20-1|.|.|TRBJ1-6
TGCAGTGCTAGAGTTGGTTCACCCCTCCACTTT
CSARVGSPLHF
>11|TRBV7-2|.|.|TRBJ2-2
TGTGCCAGCAGCCCGTACGGGGAGCTGTTTTTT
CASSPYGELFF
>15|TRBV10-3|.|.|TRBJ2-7
TGTGCCATCAGTGATACAAGGAAGACCCCCTACGAGCAGTACTTC
CAISDTRKTPYEQYF